The rows below give T cell receptor beta chains drawn from one sample of a study of blood T cells in healthy people across ages. Via MiXCR, TCRdb re-called the 5' RACE reads, giving one row per CDR3 protein. The sample shows around 990,000 distinct CDR3 sequences, more than 30% of them seen only once. Sequencing was performed on blood. Receptor source: a young man in good health. Both conserved end residues are part of each CDR3. Each record gives: D gene, clone size, J gene, V gene, CDR3 protein, CDR3 DNA. A D gene is named only where the DNA matches it firmly. Size is stated for part of the rows, as once, few or many counts, or as a class when the clone is expanded.

D: -
size: -
J: TRBJ2-3
V: TRBV20-1
CDR3: CSARVTSTDTQYF
DNA: TGCAGTGCTAGAGTGACTAGCACAGATACGCAGTATTTT

D: -
size: many
J: TRBJ1-1
V: TRBV7-9
CDR3: CASSLGGVGGTEAFF
DNA: TGTGCCAGCAGCTTAGGAGGGGTAGGGGGAACTGAAGCTTTCTTT

D: -
size: few
J: TRBJ1-2
V: TRBV7-2
CDR3: CASSLSIPGEGGYTF
DNA: TGTGCCAGCAGCTTAAGTATTCCAGGGGAGGGTGGCTACACCTTC

D: -
size: -
J: TRBJ1-4
V: TRBV5-1
CDR3: CASTPSGGANEKLFF
DNA: TGCGCCAGCACCCCTTCGGGGGGGGCTAATGAAAAACTGTTTTTT

D: -
size: -
J: TRBJ1-3
V: TRBV29-1
CDR3: CSVSDGSSGNTIYF
DNA: TGCAGCGTTTCAGACGGCTCCTCTGGAAACACCATATATTTT

D: -
size: once
J: TRBJ2-1
V: TRBV4-2
CDR3: CASSQDELAYNEQFF
DNA: TGTGCCAGCAGCCAAGATGAACTAGCTTACAATGAGCAGTTCTTC

D: -
size: -
J: TRBJ1-6
V: TRBV15
CDR3: CATKGTLSYNSPLHF
DNA: TGTGCCACCAAGGGTACTCTCTCCTATAATTCACCCCTCCACTTT

D: -
size: few
J: TRBJ1-2
V: TRBV29-1
CDR3: CSVGRDIPTPNYGYTF
DNA: TGCAGCGTTGGGAGGGACATCCCCACACCAAACTATGGCTACACCTTC

D: -
size: few
J: TRBJ2-1
V: TRBV6-2/TRBV6-3
CDR3: CASGKHTGKTSYNEQFF
DNA: TGTGCCAGCGGTAAGCACACGGGGAAGACTTCCTACAATGAGCAGTTCTTC

D: -
size: many
J: TRBJ1-5
V: TRBV4-1
CDR3: CASSTGFNQPQHF
DNA: TGCGCCAGCAGCACAGGGTTCAATCAGCCCCAGCATTTT

D: -
size: -
J: TRBJ2-1
V: TRBV9
CDR3: CASSEWRRGRDNEQFF
DNA: TGTGCCAGCAGCGAATGGAGGAGGGGGCGAGACAATGAGCAGTTCTTC

D: -
size: -
J: TRBJ2-7
V: TRBV6-1
CDR3: CASISYNEQYF
DNA: TGTGCCAGCATATCTTACAATGAGCAGTACTTC

D: -
size: -
J: TRBJ2-5
V: TRBV20-1
CDR3: CSARDRAGGTAQYF
DNA: TGCAGTGCTAGAGATAGGGCAGGTGGAACGGCCCAGTACTTC

D: TRBD2
size: -
J: TRBJ2-5
V: TRBV9
CDR3: CASSVGAGVYNEQYF
DNA: TGTGCCAGCAGCGTAGGGGCGGGGGTGTACAATGAGCAGTACTTC

D: TRBD2
size: -
J: TRBJ2-3
V: TRBV12-3/TRBV12-4
CDR3: CASSLPGLGVDTQYF
DNA: TGTGCCAGCAGCTTACCGGGACTAGGTGTAGATACGCAGTATTTT

D: -
size: many
J: TRBJ2-1
V: TRBV7-6
CDR3: CASSVKGYNEQFF
DNA: TGTGCCAGCAGCGTTAAGGGTTACAATGAGCAGTTCTTC

D: -
size: few
J: TRBJ2-5
V: TRBV27
CDR3: CASSSIHQETQYF
DNA: TGTGCCAGCAGTTCCATACACCAAGAGACCCAGTACTTC

D: TRBD2
size: few
J: TRBJ2-2
V: TRBV30
CDR3: CAWSAPAGGAGELFF
DNA: TGTGCCTGGAGTGCTCCGGCGGGGGGGGCCGGGGAGCTGTTTTTT

D: TRBD1
size: -
J: TRBJ2-2
V: TRBV9
CDR3: CASTTGTVNTGELFF
DNA: TGTGCCAGCACCACCGGGACAGTAAACACCGGGGAGCTGTTTTTT

D: -
size: few
J: TRBJ1-2
V: TRBV25-1
CDR3: CASSATALSNYGYTF
DNA: TGTGCCAGCAGTGCCACAGCCCTTTCTAACTATGGCTACACCTTC

D: -
size: -
J: TRBJ2-2
V: TRBV20-1
CDR3: CSAISVNTGELFF
DNA: TGCAGTGCGATTTCGGTGAACACCGGGGAGCTGTTTTTT

D: -
size: -
J: TRBJ2-1
V: TRBV7-2
CDR3: CASSLAAGQAENEQFF
DNA: TGTGCCAGCAGCTTAGCGGCCGGCCAGGCAGAAAATGAGCAGTTCTTC

D: TRBD1
size: few
J: TRBJ1-1
V: TRBV5-1
CDR3: CASSVRTGHGVNTEAFF
DNA: TGCGCCAGCAGCGTGCGGACAGGTCATGGAGTGAACACTGAAGCTTTCTTT

D: -
size: few
J: TRBJ1-5
V: TRBV4-2
CDR3: CASSQDTGPNQPQHF
DNA: TGTGCCAGCAGCCAGGATACGGGTCCTAATCAGCCCCAGCATTTT